The 18 T cell receptor beta chains below all came from one sample that was sequenced in a study of vaccination effects on CD4 cells after COVID-19. Clones were sequenced by immunoSEQ multiplex PCR, and TCRdb holds only the in-frame ones, with some missing. The repertoire holds tens of thousands of clones, with roughly 78% as singletons. Their antigens remain unidentified. Antigen-specific CD4+ T cells expanded by the ViraFEST assay with viral peptide pools were then sequenced. Around day 10 of culture, CD4+ T cells were separated out. Vaccine recipients lacked prior SARS-CoV-2 infection and had negative nucleocapsid antibodies. The sample was CD4+ T cells from PBMCs cultured with HCoV-OC43 spike peptides, taken before COVID-19 vaccination. Indicated subset: HCoV-OC43 spike overlapping peptide pool stimulation. These receptors were taken from a human donor who received a COVID-19 vaccine.

This chain links TRBV19 with TRBJ1-1; TRBD1 matches at 7 bases. The length of the CDR3 is 13 residues. With V trimmed by 3 bases and J by 11 bases, 9 bases remained unmatched. The germline CDR1 and CDR2 sequences are LNHDA and SQIVND (reference sequence). The DNA of the CDR3 is TGTGCCAGTAGTATTTGGGAGGGGGCGATGGCTTTCTTT. As protein: CASSIWEGAMAFF.

The genes are TRBV7-3 and TRBJ2-1; D perhaps matches TRBD1 (5 bases). Germline V lookup: CDR1 SGHTA, CDR2 FQGTGA. This CDR3 has 16 amino acids. Trimming pared 5 bases from V and 0 bases from J, leaving 14 bases between. The CDR3 sequence: CASSALGAVSYNEQFF. CDR3 nucleotides: TGTGCCAGCAGCGCGCTAGGGGCCGTCTCCTACAATGAGCAGTTCTTC.

The V and J genes are TRBV3-1 (or the pseudogene TRBV3-2) and TRBJ1-1; TRBD1 matches at 10 bases. The J segment lost 4 bases and the V segment lost 4 bases, leaving 3 bases of the junction unmatched. This CDR3 has 14 residues. Germline V gene sequence: CDR1 LGHDT, CDR2 YNNKEL (reference sequence). The CDR3 sequence: CASSLRTGGTEAFF. CDR3 DNA: TGTGCCAGCAGCCTACGGACAGGGGGCACTGAAGCTTTCTTT.

The rearrangement joins TRBV24-1 to TRBJ2-3; D perhaps matches TRBD2 (7 bases). In germline, CDR1 is KGHDR, CDR2 SFDVKD. The V end lost 6 bases, the J end lost 5 bases, and 20 bases lay between the germline ends. This CDR3 comprises 16 residues. CDR3 in amino acids: CATSMSGTLSGDTQYF. The CDR3 DNA reads TGTGCCACCAGTATGAGCGGGACACTCTCCGGAGATACGCAGTATTTT.

The CDR3 spells CASSLGQPITDTQYF. CDR3 sequence (DNA): TGTGCCAGCAGCTTAGGACAGCCGATCACAGATACGCAGTATTTT. The V and J genes are TRBV7-2 and TRBJ2-3, with a tentative D call TRBD1 (5 bases). With 1 base removed from V and 2 bases from J, the gap between germline ends came to 10 bases. This CDR3 spans 15 amino acids. Looked up from germline, CDR1 is SGHTA and CDR2 is FQGNSA.

The chain uses TRBV24-1 and TRBJ2-5; 8 positions match TRBD1. The CDR3 is 16 amino acids. Looked up from germline, CDR1 is KGHDR and CDR2 is SFDVKD. V dropped 4 bases and J dropped 3; count of bases not matched to a gene: 9. CDR3 sequence: CATSDGTGDNKETQYF. Here the CDR3 DNA reads TGTGCCACCAGTGACGGGACAGGAGACAATAAAGAGACCCAGTACTTC.

The J gene is TRBJ2-5, the V gene TRBV5-1; 8 nucleotides align to TRBD1. The CDR3 runs to 14 residues. Looked up from germline, CDR1 is SGHRS and CDR2 is YFSETQ. The V segment lost 4 bases and the J segment 5 bases; nucleotides outside the gene matches: 7. CDR3 DNA sequence: TGCGCCAGCAGCAGAACCAGGGGGCGGGAGACCCAGTACTTC. Amino acids: CASSRTRGRETQYF.

This clone was detected only once. This chain connects TRBV28 to TRBJ2-4; the D gene is possibly TRBD2 (6 bases). Between the trimmed V and J ends, which lost 6 bases and 7 bases, there was a span of 19 bases. Germline V gene sequence: CDR1 MDHEN, CDR2 SYDVKM. The length of the CDR3 is 15 residues. The CDR3 loop reads CASRGGFWGINIQYF. As DNA, the CDR3 is TGTGCCAGCAGGGGAGGTTTTTGGGGCATCAACATTCAGTACTTC.

This clone occurred once. The chain links TRBV20-1 to TRBJ2-6, with D possibly TRBD2 on 6 matching bases. The V and J ends lost 3 bases and 0 bases respectively, with 9 bases between them. CDR3 size: 15 residues. Germline V CDR1 and CDR2: DFQATT, SNEGSKA (reference sequence). CDR3 amino acids: CSASQGGSGANVLTF. The CDR3 nucleotides read TGCAGTGCTAGTCAGGGAGGCTCTGGGGCCAACGTCCTGACTTTC.

The J gene is TRBJ2-6, the V gene TRBV5-1, with D uncertain. Germline V gives CDR1 SGHRS, CDR2 YFSETQ. V dropped 5 bases and J dropped 0 bases, with 9 bases sitting between them. CDR3 size: 15 residues. The CDR3 coding sequence is TGCGCCAGCAGGTTCGACCACTCTGGGGCCAACGTCCTGACTTTC. Translated: CASRFDHSGANVLTF. The entire variable domain, with the rest obtained from reference TRBV5-1 and TRBJ2-6, is as follows: KAGVTQTPRYLIKTRGQQVTLSCSPISGHRSVSWYQQTPGQGLQFLFEYFSETQRNKGNFPGRFSGRQFSNSRSEMNVSTLELGDSALYLCASRFDHSGANVLTFGAGSRLTVL.

V usage is TRBV19 and J usage is TRBJ1-1; possible D gene TRBD1, 5 bases. V gave up 3 bases and J gave up 0 bases, with 11 bases separating them. The CDR3 consists of 15 residues. In germline, CDR1 is LNHDA, CDR2 SQIVND (reference sequence). The CDR3 DNA reads as TGTGCCAGTAGTATTCAGGGCGGAATGAACACTGAAGCTTTCTTT. Protein product: CASSIQGGMNTEAFF. The variable domain in full, completed from reference TRBV19 and TRBJ1-1, reads DGGITQSPKYLFRKEGQNVTLSCEQNLNHDAMYWYRQDPGQGLRLIYYSQIVNDFQKGDIAEGYSVSREKKESFPLTVTSAQKNPTAFYLCASSIQGGMNTEAFFGQGTRLTVV.

This clone has a handful of counts. The genes are TRBV5-1 and TRBJ2-2, with D unclear. V shed 0 bases and J shed 0 bases, with 6 bases lying between them. This CDR3 comprises 15 residues. CDR1 is SGHRS and CDR2 is YFSETQ in the germline V gene. CDR3 sequence reads: CASSLGASNTGELFF. The CDR3 DNA follows: TGCGCCAGCAGCTTGGGGGCCTCGAACACCGGGGAGCTGTTTTTT.

The rearrangement uses TRBV6-5 and TRBJ2-3; no definite D call. The CDR3 runs to 14 residues. Looked up from germline, CDR1 is MNHEY and CDR2 is SVGAGI. Trimming cost V 10 bases and J 1 base, with 15 bases left between them. The CDR3 DNA reads TGTGCCACCCGACTGCCCGCGGGCACAGATACGCAGTATTTT. Its translation is CATRLPAGTDTQYF.

This clone has just a few counts. CDR3 nucleotide sequence: TGTGCCAGCAGCTTAGGGAGCCGGACAGTCTCTGGAAACACCATATATTTT. Encoded protein: CASSLGSRTVSGNTIYF. V and J are TRBV11-2 and TRBJ1-3, with D possibly matching TRBD1 (6 bases). This CDR3 is 17 amino acids long. Trimming pared 1 base from V and 0 bases from J, leaving 13 bases between. Germline CDR1 and CDR2: SGHAT and FQNNGV.

The chain combines TRBV9 with TRBJ2-2; the match to TRBD2 covers 15 bases. This CDR3 is 17 amino acids long. V trimming: 7 bases; J trimming: 0 bases; junction bases outside the gene matches: 4. Germline CDR1 reads SGDLS; CDR2 reads YYNGEE. The chain's CDR3 is CASGRTSGGANTGELFF. Written as DNA, the CDR3 is TGTGCCAGCGGTAGGACTAGCGGGGGGGCGAACACCGGGGAGCTGTTTTTT.

This clone came up once. V and J are TRBV4-1 and TRBJ1-1, with D possibly being TRBD1 (6 bases). This CDR3 has 17 amino acids. V lost 4 bases to trimming and J lost 0 bases, with 18 bases between them. CDR1 MGHRA and CDR2 YSYEKL come from the germline V gene. The CDR3 region is CASSRPVSGTLNTEAFF. Here the CDR3 DNA reads TGCGCCAGCAGCCGACCAGTCAGCGGGACACTGAACACTGAAGCTTTCTTT.

The chain couples TRBV19 to TRBJ1-6; D is ambiguous. CDR1 and CDR2 from the germline V gene are LNHDA and SQIVND (reference sequence). The CDR3 is 16 amino acids. Trimming shortened V by 1 base and J by 5 bases, and 12 bases separated the two germline ends. The CDR3: CASSIGRRINNSPLHF. The CDR3 DNA reads TGTGCCAGTAGTATAGGCCGACGGATCAATAATTCACCCCTCCACTTT.

The genes are TRBV7-2 and TRBJ2-1; D gene uncertain. V was shortened by 6 bases and J by 9 bases, with 12 bases between the two germline ends. Germline V gene data show CDR1 as SGHTA and CDR2 as FQGNSA. The CDR3 extends over 12 amino acids. The CDR3 loop is CASSSYGLEQFF. In DNA, the CDR3 is TGTGCCAGCAGTTCCTACGGTCTTGAGCAGTTCTTC. The full variable domain, with the rest looked up from reference TRBV7-2 and TRBJ2-1, is GAGVSQSPSNKVTEKGKDVELRCDPISGHTALYWYRQSLGQGLEFLIYFQGNSAPDKSGLPSDRFSAERTGGSVSTLTIQRTQQEDSAVYLCASSSYGLEQFFGPGTRLTVL.